This TCR beta chain was captured by sequencing in a study of shared clonotypes between healthy human individuals. Study-level points and caveats: Non-shared clonotypes had lower generation probabilities than clonotypes shared by all four sorted-subset donors.

Details on this clone: What it binds is unknown.

Genomic DNA from each subset was divided evenly over several immunoSEQ plates. Generated by immunoSEQ multiplex PCR, the TCRdb table keeps only in-frame clones and is missing some. The top ten clones hold around 1.1% of a sample with more than 2 million clones, about 95% of them seen once. Cells designated naive CD8 were CD45RO-negative and were positively selected for CCR7, with terminally differentiated effector memory CD45RA+ cells excluded. This clonotype was obtained from a man between 18 and 35 years old in good health. Sequencing was performed on naive CD8+ T cells sorted from blood.

The CDR3 region has the DNA TGTGCCAGCAGTGATTGGTCCGGGACGGGGAACACTGAAGCTTTCTTT. Translation gives CASSDWSGTGNTEAFF. The V and J genes are TRBV6-1 and TRBJ1-1, with D possibly matching TRBD1 (5 bases). Germline V gene sequence: CDR1 MNHNS, CDR2 SASEGT. Trimming left V 3 bases short and J 1 base short, with 15 bases between. This CDR3 has 16 amino acids.